In its sample, the clone carrying this T cell receptor (beta chain) was seen many times. Its matching antigen is unknown. The ends lost 2 bases at V and 5 bases at J; junction bases unmatched: 5. Germline CDR1 and CDR2: SGHTA and FQGTGA. This CDR3 is 15 amino acids long. The method was immunoSEQ multiplex PCR; TCRdb's version includes in-frame clones alone and lacks a portion of them. The table includes about 36,000 clones, approximately 78% detected once. This sample was taken from a study of OX40 agonist ivuxolimab in advanced cancers. Study summary: Dosing consisted of intravenous ivuxolimab at 0.01 to 10 mg/kg every 2 weeks. Overall study results and limits: Low normalized clonal expansion also occurred in some nonresponding patients. In CD8+ T cells, expanded clones were on average more numerous than in CD4+.

Patients were ineligible given autoimmune disease history or systemic immunosuppression. The specimen comprised CD4+ or CD8+ T cells sorted from blood, sampled in a trial of the OX40 agonist ivuxolimab. The V gene is TRBV7-3, the J gene TRBJ2-3; 9 bases match TRBD2. The clonotype originates from an adult with an advanced solid tumor such as melanoma, head and neck, liver or kidney cancer. DNA of the CDR3: TGTGCCAGCAGCTTAGGCGGGGGGGCCCAAGATACGCAGTATTTT. Its translation: CASSLGGGAQDTQYF.